This TCR beta chain was recovered during a study of read filtering for tumor transcriptome and immune sequencing. As for the study in general: Among patients, some 17 were male and around 15 female, aged roughly 45 to 80 (mean approximately 62).

General observations from the study: Compared with RNA-seq, IR-seq gave much higher clonotype depth and reliability. Correlation between methods rose after single-read clonotypes were removed.

Every patient had bone marrow sampled while the disease was active. This CDR3 has 17 residues. From about 400 ng of RNA, a library with molecular barcoded alpha/delta and beta/gamma adaptors was made. TCRdb called the reads again in MiXCR, with one record for every CDR3 protein. This table has over 50,000 distinct CDR3 sequences, approximately 14% appearing once. About this clonotype itself: Its antigen is unknown. The junction shows a germline mismatch at one end, possibly a read error.

The clonotype originates from a donor over 35 with multiple myeloma. The sequencing sample was made of a population of CD138-negative cells sorted from bone marrow. J is TRBJ2-2 and V is TRBV12-3 or TRBV12-4; 10 bases line up with TRBD2. The CDR3 coding sequence is TGTGCCAGTAGTTCCCGGCCTAGCGGGAGTGTCACCGGGGGGCTGTTTTTT. Translation gives CASSSRPSGSVTGGLFF.